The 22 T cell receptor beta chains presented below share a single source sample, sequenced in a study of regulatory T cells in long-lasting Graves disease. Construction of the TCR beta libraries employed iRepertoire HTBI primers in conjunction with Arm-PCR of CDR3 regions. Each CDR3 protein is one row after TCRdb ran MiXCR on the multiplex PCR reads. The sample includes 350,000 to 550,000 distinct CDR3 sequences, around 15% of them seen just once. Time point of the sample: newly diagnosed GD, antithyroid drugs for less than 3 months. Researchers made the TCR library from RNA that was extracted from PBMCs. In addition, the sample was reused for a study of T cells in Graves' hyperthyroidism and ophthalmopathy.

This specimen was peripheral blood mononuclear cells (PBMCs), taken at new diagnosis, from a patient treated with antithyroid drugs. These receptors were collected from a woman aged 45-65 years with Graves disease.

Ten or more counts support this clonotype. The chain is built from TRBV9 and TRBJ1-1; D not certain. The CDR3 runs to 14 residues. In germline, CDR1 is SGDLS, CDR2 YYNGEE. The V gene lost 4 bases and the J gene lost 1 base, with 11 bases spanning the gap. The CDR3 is CASSPPAGNTEAFF. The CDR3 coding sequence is TGTGCCAGCAGCCCTCCGGCGGGGAACACTGAAGCTTTCTTT. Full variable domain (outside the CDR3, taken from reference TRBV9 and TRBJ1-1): DSGVTQTPKHLITATGQRVTLRCSPRSGDLSVYWYQQSLDQGLQFLIQYYNGEERAKGNILERFSAQQFPDLHSELNLSSLELGDSALYFCASSPPAGNTEAFFGQGTRLTVV.

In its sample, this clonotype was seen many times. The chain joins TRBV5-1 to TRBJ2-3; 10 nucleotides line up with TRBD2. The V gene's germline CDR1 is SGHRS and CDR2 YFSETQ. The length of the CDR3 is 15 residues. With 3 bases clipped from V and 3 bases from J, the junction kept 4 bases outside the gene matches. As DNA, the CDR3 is TGCGCCAGCAGCTCAGTAGCGGGAGGAACAGATACGCAGTATTTT. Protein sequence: CASSSVAGGTDTQYF. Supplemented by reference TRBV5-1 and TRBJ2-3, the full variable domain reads KAGVTQTPRYLIKTRGQQVTLSCSPISGHRSVSWYQQTPGQGLQFLFEYFSETQRNKGNFPGRFSGRQFSNSRSEMNVSTLELGDSALYLCASSSVAGGTDTQYFGPGTRLTVL.

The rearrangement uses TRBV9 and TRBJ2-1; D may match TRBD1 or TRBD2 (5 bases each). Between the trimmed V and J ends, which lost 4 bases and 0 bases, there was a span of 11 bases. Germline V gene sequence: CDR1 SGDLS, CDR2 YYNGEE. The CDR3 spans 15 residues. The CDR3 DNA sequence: TGTGCCAGCAGCTACCGAGGGACCTCCTACAATGAGCAGTTCTTC. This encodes CASSYRGTSYNEQFF.

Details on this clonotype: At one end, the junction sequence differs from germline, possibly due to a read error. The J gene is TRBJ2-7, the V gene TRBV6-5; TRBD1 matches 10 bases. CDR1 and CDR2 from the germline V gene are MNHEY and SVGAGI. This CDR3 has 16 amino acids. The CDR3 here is CTSSYYTGQGFYEQYF. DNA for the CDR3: TGTACCAGCAGTTACTATACGGGACAGGGGTTCTACGAGCAGTACTTC.

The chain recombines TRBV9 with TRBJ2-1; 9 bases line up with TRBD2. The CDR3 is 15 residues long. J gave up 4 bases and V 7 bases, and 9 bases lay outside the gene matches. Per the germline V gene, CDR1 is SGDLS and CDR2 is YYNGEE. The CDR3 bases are TGTGCCAGCGAAAAGACTAGCGGAAATTACAATGAGCAGTTCTTC. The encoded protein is CASEKTSGNYNEQFF. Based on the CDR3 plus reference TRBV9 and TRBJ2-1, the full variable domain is DSGVTQTPKHLITATGQRVTLRCSPRSGDLSVYWYQQSLDQGLQFLIQYYNGEERAKGNILERFSAQQFPDLHSELNLSSLELGDSALYFCASEKTSGNYNEQFFGPGTRLTVL.

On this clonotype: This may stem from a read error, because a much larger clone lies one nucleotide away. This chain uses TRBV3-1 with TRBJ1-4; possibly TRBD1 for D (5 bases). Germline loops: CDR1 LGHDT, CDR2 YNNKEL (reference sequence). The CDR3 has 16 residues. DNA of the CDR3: TGTGCCAGCGGCCAAGAAGGGTCGGGGGTTGGCGAAAAACTGTTTTTT. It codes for CASGQEGSGVGEKLFF.

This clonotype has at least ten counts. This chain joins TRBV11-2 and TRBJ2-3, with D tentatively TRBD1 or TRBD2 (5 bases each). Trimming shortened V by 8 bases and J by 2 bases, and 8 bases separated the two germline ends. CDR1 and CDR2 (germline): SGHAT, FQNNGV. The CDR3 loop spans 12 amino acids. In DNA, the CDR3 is TGTGCCAGCGGGGGACCCACAGATACGCAGTATTTT. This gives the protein CASGGPTDTQYF.

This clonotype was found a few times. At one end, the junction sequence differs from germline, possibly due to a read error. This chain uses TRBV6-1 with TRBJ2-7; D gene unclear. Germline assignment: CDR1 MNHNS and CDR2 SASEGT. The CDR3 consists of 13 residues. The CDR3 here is CASSERAGYERYF. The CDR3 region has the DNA TGTGCCAGCAGTGAACGGGCCGGATACGAGCGGTACTTC.

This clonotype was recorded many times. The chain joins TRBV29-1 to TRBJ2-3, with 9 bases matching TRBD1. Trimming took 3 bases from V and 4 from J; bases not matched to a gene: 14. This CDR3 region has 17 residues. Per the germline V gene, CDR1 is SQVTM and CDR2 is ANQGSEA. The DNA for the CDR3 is TGCAGCGTTGATACTGACAGGGGGGACTATTTCTCAGATACGCAGTATTTT. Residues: CSVDTDRGDYFSDTQYF.

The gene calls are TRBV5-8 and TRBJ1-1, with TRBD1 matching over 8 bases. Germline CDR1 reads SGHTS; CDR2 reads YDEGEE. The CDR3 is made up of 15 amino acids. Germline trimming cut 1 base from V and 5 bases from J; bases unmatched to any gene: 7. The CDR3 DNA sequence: TGTGCCAGCAGCTTGATTGAGACAGGGGAAACTGAAGCTTTCTTT. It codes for CASSLIETGETEAFF. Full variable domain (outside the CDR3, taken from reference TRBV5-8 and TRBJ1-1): EAGVTQSPTHLIKTRGQQATLRCSPISGHTSVYWYQQALGLGLQFLLWYDEGEERNRGNFPPRFSGRQFPNYSSELNVNALELEDSALYLCASSLIETGETEAFFGQGTRLTVV.

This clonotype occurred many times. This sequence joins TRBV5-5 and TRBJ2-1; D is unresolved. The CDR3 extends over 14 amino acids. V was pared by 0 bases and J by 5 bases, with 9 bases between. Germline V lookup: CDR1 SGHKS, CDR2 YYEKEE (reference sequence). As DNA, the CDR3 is TGTGCCAGCAGCTTGGAGGGCACCAACAATGAGCAGTTCTTC. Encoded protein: CASSLEGTNNEQFF.

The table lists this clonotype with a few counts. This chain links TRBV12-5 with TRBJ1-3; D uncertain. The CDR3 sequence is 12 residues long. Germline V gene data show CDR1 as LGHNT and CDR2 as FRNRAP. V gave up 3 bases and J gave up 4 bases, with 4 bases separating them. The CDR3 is CASGFDGNTIYF. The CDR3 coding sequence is TGTGCTAGTGGTTTTGACGGAAACACCATATATTTT.

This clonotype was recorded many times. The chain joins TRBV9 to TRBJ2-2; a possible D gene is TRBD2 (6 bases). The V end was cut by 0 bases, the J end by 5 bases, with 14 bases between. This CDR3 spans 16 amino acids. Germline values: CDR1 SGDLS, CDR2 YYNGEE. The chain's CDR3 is CASSVADLAPTGELFF. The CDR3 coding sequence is TGTGCCAGCAGCGTAGCGGACCTAGCGCCAACCGGGGAGCTGTTTTTT. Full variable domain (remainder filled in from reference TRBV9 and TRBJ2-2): DSGVTQTPKHLITATGQRVTLRCSPRSGDLSVYWYQQSLDQGLQFLIQYYNGEERAKGNILERFSAQQFPDLHSELNLSSLELGDSALYFCASSVADLAPTGELFFGEGSRLTVL.

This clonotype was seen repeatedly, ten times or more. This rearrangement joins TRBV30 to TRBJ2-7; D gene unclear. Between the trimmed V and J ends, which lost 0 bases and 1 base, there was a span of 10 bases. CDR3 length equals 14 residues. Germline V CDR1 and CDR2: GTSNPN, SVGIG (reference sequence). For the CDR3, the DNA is TGTGCCTGGAGTGTAGGCAGTTTGTCCTACGAGCAGTACTTC. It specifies CAWSVGSLSYEQYF.

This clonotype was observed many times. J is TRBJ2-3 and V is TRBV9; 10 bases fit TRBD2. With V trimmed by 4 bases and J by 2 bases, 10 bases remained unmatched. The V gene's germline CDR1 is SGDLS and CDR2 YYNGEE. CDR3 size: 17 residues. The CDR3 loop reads CASSPHVAGGYTDTQYF. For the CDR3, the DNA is TGTGCCAGCAGCCCCCATGTAGCGGGAGGCTACACAGATACGCAGTATTTT.

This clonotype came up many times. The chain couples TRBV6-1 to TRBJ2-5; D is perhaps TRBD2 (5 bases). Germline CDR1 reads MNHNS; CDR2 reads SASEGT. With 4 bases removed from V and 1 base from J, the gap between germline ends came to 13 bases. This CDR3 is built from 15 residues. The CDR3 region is CASSAATGTQETQYF. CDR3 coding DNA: TGTGCCAGCAGTGCGGCGACGGGAACCCAAGAGACCCAGTACTTC.

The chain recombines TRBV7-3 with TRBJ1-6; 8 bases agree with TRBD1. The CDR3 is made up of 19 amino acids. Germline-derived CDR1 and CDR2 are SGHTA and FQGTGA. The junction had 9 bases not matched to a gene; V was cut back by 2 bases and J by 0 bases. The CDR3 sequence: CASSLRNDRGSSYNSPLHF. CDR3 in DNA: TGTGCCAGCAGCTTACGGAATGACAGGGGCAGCTCCTATAATTCACCCCTCCACTTT.

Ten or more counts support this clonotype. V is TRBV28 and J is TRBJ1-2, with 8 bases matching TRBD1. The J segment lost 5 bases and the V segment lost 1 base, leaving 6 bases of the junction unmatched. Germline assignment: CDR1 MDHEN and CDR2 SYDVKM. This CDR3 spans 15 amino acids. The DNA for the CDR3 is TGTGCCAGCAGTTTATACGACAGGGGCGGTTATGGCTACACCTTC. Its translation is CASSLYDRGGYGYTF.

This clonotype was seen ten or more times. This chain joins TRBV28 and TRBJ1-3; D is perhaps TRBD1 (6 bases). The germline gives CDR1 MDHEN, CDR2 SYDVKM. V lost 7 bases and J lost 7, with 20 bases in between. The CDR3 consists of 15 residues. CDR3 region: CASMPGQTPRNTIYF. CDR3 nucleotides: TGTGCCAGCATGCCGGGACAAACACCGCGGAACACCATATATTTT.

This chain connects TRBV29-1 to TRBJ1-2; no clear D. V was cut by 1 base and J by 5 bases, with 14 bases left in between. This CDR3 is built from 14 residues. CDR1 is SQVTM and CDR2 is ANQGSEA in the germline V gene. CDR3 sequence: CSVEASVAGYGYTF. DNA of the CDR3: TGCAGCGTTGAAGCAAGTGTGGCGGGGTATGGCTACACCTTC.

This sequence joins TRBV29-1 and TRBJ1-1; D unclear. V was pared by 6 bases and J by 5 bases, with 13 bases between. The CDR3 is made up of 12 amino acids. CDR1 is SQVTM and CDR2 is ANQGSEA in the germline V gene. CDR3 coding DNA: TGCAGCGTCGGACTCCGCGGGACTGAAGCTTTCTTT. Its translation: CSVGLRGTEAFF.

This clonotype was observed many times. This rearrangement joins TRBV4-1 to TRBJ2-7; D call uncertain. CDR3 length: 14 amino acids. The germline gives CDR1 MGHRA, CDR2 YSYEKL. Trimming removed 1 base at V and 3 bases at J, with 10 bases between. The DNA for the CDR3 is TGCGCCAGCAGCCAAGCACAAGGGAACTACGAGCAGTACTTC. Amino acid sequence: CASSQAQGNYEQYF.